The rows below give T cell receptor beta chains drawn from one sample of a study of CD8 T cells in Susac syndrome. TCRdb re-derived calls from the immunoSEQ multiplex PCR reads in MiXCR, one entry per CDR3 protein. The profile shows 150,000 to 200,000 distinct CDR3 sequences, approximately 93% of them singletons. The sample consisted of CD4+ T cells from PBMCs. The receptors were sampled from a human donor with multiple sclerosis. The CDR3 runs from the conserved cysteine through the conserved F or W. Not every row has a clone size; where given, it reads once, few, many or a size class.

TRBJ2-1	TRBV18	NA	CASSADYNEQFF
TRBJ1-4	TRBV7-2	NA	CASSGFGTTNEKLFF
TRBJ1-3	TRBV7-6	NA	CASSPPRGTGNTIYF
TRBJ2-3	TRBV28	NA	CASSLSLDTQYF
TRBJ1-2	TRBV21-1	NA	CASSKGTGVPYGYTF
TRBJ2-5	TRBV5-4	NA	CASSLGQGLQETQYF
TRBJ1-5	TRBV7-2	NA	CASMGGGDRDNQPQHF
TRBJ1-2	TRBV18	NA	CASSPPRGGYGYTF
TRBJ2-7	TRBV27	NA	CASSLSDSYEQYF
TRBJ1-2	TRBV19	once	CASSIQGYGYTF
TRBJ2-7	TRBV30	NA	CAWGPPPTYEQYF
TRBJ2-1	TRBV12-3/TRBV12-4	NA	CASYGGGSSYNEQFF
TRBJ2-7	TRBV18	NA	CASSPPGQPYEQYF
TRBJ2-3	TRBV30	NA	CAWSATGGSDTQYF
TRBJ1-4	TRBV12-3/TRBV12-4	NA	CASSLTGSLAYEKLFF
TRBJ1-6	TRBV10-2	NA	CASSHPGYNSPLHF
TRBJ1-4	TRBV18	NA	CASSPFRDAQSEKLFF
TRBJ2-1	TRBV7-2	NA	CASSSQSYNEQFF
TRBJ2-2	TRBV4-2	NA	CASSQVGTTGELFF
TRBJ2-1	TRBV5-1	NA	CASSRGREEYNEQFF
TRBJ2-1	TRBV11-2	NA	CASSLVVSGDYNEQFF
TRBJ1-1	TRBV6-2/TRBV6-3	NA	CASSYRPGTEAFF
TRBJ2-7	TRBV6-2/TRBV6-3	NA	CASSYDGTSHQTEQYF
TRBJ1-2	TRBV24-1	NA	CATSRGTEDGYTF
TRBJ2-1	TRBV28	NA	CASSLTIAGGEQFF
TRBJ1-2	TRBV5-1	NA	CASSFGANGYTF
TRBJ2-2	TRBV7-2	NA	CASSSSPGLAFAGELFF
TRBJ2-7	TRBV6-2/TRBV6-3	NA	CASSALGYEQYF
TRBJ2-7	TRBV4-3	once	CASSQQTSGTYEQYF
TRBJ2-1	TRBV6-2/TRBV6-3	NA	CATVAGVGNEQFF
TRBJ2-1	TRBV5-6	NA	CASSSQGRSYNEQFF
TRBJ2-7	TRBV10-3	NA	CAIAFEPHYEQYF
TRBJ1-1	TRBV28	NA	CASSLSRAEAFF
TRBJ2-5	TRBV5-4	NA	CASSLGSGSGQETQYF
TRBJ1-1	TRBV7-3	few	CASSHGENTEAFF
TRBJ1-1	TRBV6-1	NA	CATGSLPGLQNTEAFF
TRBJ1-1	TRBV12-3/TRBV12-4	few	CASSFGGRNTEAFF
TRBJ2-7	TRBV2	NA	CASRTTGSILEQYF
TRBJ1-5	TRBV12-3/TRBV12-4	NA	CASSQGVSRQPQHF
TRBJ1-2	TRBV5-1	NA	CASSEDRLYGYTF
TRBJ2-3	TRBV24-1	NA	CATSLSGGRETDTQYF
TRBJ2-1	TRBV18	NA	CASSPRDSSDEQFF
TRBJ2-3	TRBV6-6	NA	CASSLVGTDTQYF
TRBJ2-6	TRBV10-2	NA	CASSENRQSGANVLTF
TRBJ2-4	TRBV11-2	once	CASSPDRGKNIQYF
TRBJ2-7	TRBV20-1	NA	CSARGSGVSYEQYF
TRBJ2-6	TRBV5-1	NA	CASSLRGGTSGANVLTF
TRBJ1-6	TRBV15	NA	CATSSTGHLSSYNSPLHF
TRBJ2-5	TRBV19	NA	CASSKREGPETQYF
TRBJ2-4	TRBV19	NA	CASSRGQGASGKNIQYF
TRBJ1-3	TRBV7-9	NA	CASSLMALDSENTIYF
TRBJ2-7	TRBV4-1	NA	CASSPLNTPYEQYF